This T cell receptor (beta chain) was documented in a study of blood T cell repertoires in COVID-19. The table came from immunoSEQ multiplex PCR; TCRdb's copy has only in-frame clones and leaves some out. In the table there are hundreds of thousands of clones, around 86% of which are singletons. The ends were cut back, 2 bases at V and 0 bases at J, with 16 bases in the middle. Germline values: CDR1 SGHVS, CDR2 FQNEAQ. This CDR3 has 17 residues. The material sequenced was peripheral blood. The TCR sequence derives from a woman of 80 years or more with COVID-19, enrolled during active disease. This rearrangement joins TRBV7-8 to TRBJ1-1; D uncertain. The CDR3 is CASSLRIGRSLNTEAFF. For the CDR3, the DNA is TGTGCCAGCAGCTTAAGGATCGGAAGGAGCTTGAACACTGAAGCTTTCTTT.